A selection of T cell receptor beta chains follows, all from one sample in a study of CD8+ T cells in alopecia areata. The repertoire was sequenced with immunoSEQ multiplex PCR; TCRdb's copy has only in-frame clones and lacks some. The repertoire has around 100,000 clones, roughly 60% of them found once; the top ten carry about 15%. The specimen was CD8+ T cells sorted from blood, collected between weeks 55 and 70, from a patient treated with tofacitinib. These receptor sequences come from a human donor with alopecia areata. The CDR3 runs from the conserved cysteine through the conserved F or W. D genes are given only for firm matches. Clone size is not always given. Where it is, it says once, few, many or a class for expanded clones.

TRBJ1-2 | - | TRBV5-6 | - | CASSSGDIPWGYGYTF | TGTGCCAGCAGCTCCGGGGACATCCCATGGGGCTATGGCTACACCTTC
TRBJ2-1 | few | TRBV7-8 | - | CASSWDTYNEQFF | TGTGCCAGCAGCTGGGACACCTACAATGAGCAGTTCTTC
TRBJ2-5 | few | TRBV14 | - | CASQDGETQYF | TGTGCCAGCCAAGACGGGGAGACCCAGTACTTC
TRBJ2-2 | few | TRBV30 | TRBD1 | CAWRDLTGDPSNNTGELFF | TGTGCCTGGAGAGACTTGACAGGGGACCCTTCAAATAACACCGGGGAGCTGTTTTTT
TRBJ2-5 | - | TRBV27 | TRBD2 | CASSSGFGGETQYF | TGTGCCAGCAGTTCTGGTTTCGGGGGGGAGACCCAGTACTTC
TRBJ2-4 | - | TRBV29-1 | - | CSARVHFKNIQYF | TGCAGCGCGCGGGTACATTTTAAAAACATTCAGTACTTC
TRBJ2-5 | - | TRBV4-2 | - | CASSRKLGDQETQYF | TGTGCCAGCAGCCGAAAACTAGGAGACCAAGAGACCCAGTACTTC
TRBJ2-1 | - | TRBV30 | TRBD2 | CAWSGGLAGAISYNEQFF | TGTGCCTGGAGTGGGGGACTAGCGGGGGCTATCTCCTACAATGAGCAGTTCTTC
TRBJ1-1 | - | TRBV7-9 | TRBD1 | CASSLRYRGPMNTEAFF | TGTGCCAGCAGCTTACGATACAGGGGGCCAATGAACACTGAAGCTTTCTTT
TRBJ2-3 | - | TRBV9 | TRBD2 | CASSVGWRGTRRDTQYF | TGTGCCAGCAGCGTTGGGTGGCGGGGGACCCGTCGAGATACGCAGTATTTT
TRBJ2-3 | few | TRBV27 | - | CASSLFGDTQYF | TGTGCCAGCAGTTTATTTGGAGATACGCAGTATTTT
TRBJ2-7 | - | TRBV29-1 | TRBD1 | CSVRTGENYEQYF | TGCAGCGTCCGGACAGGGGAAAACTACGAGCAGTACTTC